This T cell receptor beta chain was sequenced in a study of CD8 T cells in ankylosing spondylitis (dated by TCRdb to the late 2010s). For the wider study: To find TCR variants linked to disease, the study profiled T cell receptor beta repertoires in ankylosing spondylitis patients and healthy donors. The full study cohort was made up of 25 to 30 ankylosing spondylitis patients and fewer than 120 healthy donors. Peripheral blood was sampled, and synovial fluid was additionally collected from ankylosing spondylitis patients. Overall study results and their limits: In peripheral blood, the disease-linked clones were found at relatively low frequencies and had a CD8+ phenotype. The disease-linked clones were reported as significantly enriched in matched synovial fluid samples from ankylosing spondylitis patients. Some motif variants had previously been reported in the synovial fluid and blood of reactive arthritis patients, which suggests shared mechanisms of disease initiation. Blood from ankylosing spondylitis patients appeared to be characterized by a TCR beta motif made up of about 8 highly homologous amino acid variants.

In the case of this clonotype: Its antigen is still unknown. There are no base qualities to consult, and no much larger clone falls within one base.

The germline V gene sets CDR1 to KGHDR and CDR2 to SFDVKD. The CDR3 has 14 amino acids, counting the end cysteine and phenylalanine. Solely the CDR3 DNA is kept, with 42 bases framed from the first base. V loses 4 bases, J loses 5 bases, and the germline ends lie 13 bases apart. The sequencer listed for this sample is Illumina HiSeq 2500. Quantitative 5'-RACE with molecular barcodes was the method used to prepare the TCR beta libraries. The original methods were these. A new computational method, built on a probabilistic model of VDJ rearrangement, was used to identify disease-linked TCR variants. In TCRdb, the public reads were trimmed at Q25 with fastp and aligned with MiXCR, with productive beta chains retained. Under each unique CDR3 protein, matching rows form one entry showing the most common genes and DNA. TCRdb's processing, not the study's, gives the V and J calls here. This sample is represented by some 700,000 distinct CDR3 sequences; around a fifth of them were singletons. The biggest ten clones account for around 19% of the sample.

The chain is encoded by TRBV24-1 joined to TRBJ2-5, with TRBD1 as a weak D call on 5 bases. The clonotype was recovered from a male donor with ankylosing spondylitis. Source material: blood, either unsorted or a sorted T cell fraction (not recorded which). The base sequence is TGTGCCACCAGTGACTTCAGGGTGGGGGAGACCCAGTACTTC. It is translated as CATSDFRVGETQYF.